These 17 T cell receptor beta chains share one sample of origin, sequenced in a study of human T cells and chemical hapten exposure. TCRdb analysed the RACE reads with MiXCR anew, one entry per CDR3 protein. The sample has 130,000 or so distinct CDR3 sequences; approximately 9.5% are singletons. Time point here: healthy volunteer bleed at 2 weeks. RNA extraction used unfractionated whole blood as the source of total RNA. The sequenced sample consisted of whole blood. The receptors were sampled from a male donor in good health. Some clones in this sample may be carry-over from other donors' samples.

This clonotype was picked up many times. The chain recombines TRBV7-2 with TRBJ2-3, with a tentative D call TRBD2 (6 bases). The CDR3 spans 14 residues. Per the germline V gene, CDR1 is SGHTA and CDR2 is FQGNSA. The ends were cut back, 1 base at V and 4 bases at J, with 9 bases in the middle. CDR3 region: CASSLDGGSDTQYF. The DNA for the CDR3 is TGTGCCAGCAGCTTAGACGGGGGATCAGATACGCAGTATTTT.

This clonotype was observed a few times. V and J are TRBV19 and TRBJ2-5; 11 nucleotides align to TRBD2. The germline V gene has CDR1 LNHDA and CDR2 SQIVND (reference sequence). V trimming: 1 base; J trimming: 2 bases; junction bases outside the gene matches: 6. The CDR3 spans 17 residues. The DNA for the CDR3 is TGTGCCAGTAGTATAGTAGCGGGAGGGCCCCGGCAAGAGACCCAGTACTTC. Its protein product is CASSIVAGGPRQETQYF.

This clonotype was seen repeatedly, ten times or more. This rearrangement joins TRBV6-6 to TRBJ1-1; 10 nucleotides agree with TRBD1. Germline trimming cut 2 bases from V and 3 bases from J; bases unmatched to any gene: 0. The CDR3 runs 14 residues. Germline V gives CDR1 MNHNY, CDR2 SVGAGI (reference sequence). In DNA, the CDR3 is TGTGCCAGCAGTTACGGGACAGGGGACACTGAAGCTTTCTTT. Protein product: CASSYGTGDTEAFF.

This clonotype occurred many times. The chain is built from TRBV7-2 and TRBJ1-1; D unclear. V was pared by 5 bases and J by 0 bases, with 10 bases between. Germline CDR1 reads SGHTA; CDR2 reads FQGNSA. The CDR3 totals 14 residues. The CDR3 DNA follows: TGTGCCAGCAGCCCCGAGACGGTGAACACTGAAGCTTTCTTT. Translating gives CASSPETVNTEAFF.

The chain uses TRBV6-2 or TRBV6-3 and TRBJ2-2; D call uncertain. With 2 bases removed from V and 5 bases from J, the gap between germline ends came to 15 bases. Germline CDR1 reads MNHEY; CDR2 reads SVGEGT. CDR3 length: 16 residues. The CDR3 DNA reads TGTGCCAGCAGTTACCTCCTAGACCGAAGGACCGGGGAGCTGTTTTTT. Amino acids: CASSYLLDRRTGELFF.

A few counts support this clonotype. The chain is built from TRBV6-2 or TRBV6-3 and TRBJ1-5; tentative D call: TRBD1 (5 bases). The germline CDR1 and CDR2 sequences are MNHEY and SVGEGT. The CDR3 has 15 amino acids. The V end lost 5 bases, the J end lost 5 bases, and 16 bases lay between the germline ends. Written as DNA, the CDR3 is TGTGCCAGCAGTACGAATCCGGGGCTCCATCAGCCCCAGCATTTT. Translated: CASSTNPGLHQPQHF.

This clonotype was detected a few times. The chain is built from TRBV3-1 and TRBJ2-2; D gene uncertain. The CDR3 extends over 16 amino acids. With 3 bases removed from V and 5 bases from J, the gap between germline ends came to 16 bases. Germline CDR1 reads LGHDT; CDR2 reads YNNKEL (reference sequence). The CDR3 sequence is CASSHGPGTKTGELFF. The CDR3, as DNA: TGTGCCAGCAGCCACGGTCCCGGTACAAAAACCGGGGAGCTGTTTTTT.

The CDR3 spells CSVVPLAGDYNEQFF. CDR3 nucleotides: TGCAGCGTTGTGCCCCTTGCGGGAGACTACAATGAGCAGTTCTTC. The rearrangement joins TRBV29-1 to TRBJ2-1, with 7 bases fitting TRBD2. Germline values: CDR1 SQVTM, CDR2 ANQGSEA. V was pared by 4 bases and J by 3 bases, with 9 bases of the junction left unmatched. The CDR3 loop spans 15 amino acids.

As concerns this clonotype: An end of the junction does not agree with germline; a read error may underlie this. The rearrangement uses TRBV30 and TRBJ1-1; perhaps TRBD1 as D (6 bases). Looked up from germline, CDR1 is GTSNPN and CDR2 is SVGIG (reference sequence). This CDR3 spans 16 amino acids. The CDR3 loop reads CARSVFGGATATEAFF. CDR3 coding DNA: TGTGCCAGGAGTGTCTTTGGGGGGGCGACGGCCACTGAAGCTTTCTTT.

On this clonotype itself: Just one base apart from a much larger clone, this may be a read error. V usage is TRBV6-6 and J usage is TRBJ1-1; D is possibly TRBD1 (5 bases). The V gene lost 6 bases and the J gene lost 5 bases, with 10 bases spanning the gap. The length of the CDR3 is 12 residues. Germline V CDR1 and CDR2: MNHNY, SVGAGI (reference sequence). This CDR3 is CASRDKVTEAFF. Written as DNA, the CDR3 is TGTGCCAGCAGGGACAAGGTTACTGAAGCTTTCTTT.

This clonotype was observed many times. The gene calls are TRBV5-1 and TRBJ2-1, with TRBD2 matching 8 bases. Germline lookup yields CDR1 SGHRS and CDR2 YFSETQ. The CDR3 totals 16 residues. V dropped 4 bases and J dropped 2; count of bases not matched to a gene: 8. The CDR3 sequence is CASSGGTSGTYNEQFF. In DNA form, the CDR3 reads TGCGCCAGCAGCGGCGGAACTAGCGGCACCTACAATGAGCAGTTCTTC.

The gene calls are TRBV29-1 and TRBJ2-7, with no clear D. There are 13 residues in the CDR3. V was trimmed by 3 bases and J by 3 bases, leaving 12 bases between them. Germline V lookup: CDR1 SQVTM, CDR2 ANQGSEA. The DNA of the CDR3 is TGCAGCGTTGATTCCCCCAATAACTACGAGCAGTACTTC. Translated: CSVDSPNNYEQYF.

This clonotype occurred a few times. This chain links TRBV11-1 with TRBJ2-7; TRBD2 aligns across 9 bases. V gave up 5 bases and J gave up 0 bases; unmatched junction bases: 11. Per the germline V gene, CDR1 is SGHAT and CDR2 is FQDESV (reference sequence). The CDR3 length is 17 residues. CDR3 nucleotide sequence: TGTGCCAGCAGCCGACGGGCTAGCGGGGCGAGCTCCTACGAGCAGTACTTC. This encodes CASSRRASGASSYEQYF.

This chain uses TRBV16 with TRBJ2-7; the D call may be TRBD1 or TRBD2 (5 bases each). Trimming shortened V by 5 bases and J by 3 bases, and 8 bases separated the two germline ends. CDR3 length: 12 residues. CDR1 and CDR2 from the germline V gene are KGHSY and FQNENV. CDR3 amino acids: CASSWDRYEQYF. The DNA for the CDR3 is TGTGCCAGCAGCTGGGACCGCTACGAGCAGTACTTC.

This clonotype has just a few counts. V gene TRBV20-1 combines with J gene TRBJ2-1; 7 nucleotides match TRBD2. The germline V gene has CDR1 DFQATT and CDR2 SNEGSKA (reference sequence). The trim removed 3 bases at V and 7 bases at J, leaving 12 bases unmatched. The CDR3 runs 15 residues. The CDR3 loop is CSASIGGSWGNEQFF. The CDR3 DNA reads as TGCAGTGCTAGTATTGGCGGGAGCTGGGGGAATGAGCAGTTCTTC.

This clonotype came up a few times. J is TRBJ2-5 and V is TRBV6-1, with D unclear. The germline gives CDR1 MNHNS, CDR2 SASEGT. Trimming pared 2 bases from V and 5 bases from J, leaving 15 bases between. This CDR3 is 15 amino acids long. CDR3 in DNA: TGTGCCAGCAGTGAAAGTCGTTCCTCTGGGGAGACCCAGTACTTC. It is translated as CASSESRSSGETQYF.

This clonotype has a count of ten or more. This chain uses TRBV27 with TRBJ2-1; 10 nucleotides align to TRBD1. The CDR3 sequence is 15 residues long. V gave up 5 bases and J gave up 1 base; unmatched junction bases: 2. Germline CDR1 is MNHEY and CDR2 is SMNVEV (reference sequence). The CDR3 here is CASSRDRGSYNEQFF. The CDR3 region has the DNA TGTGCCAGCAGTCGGGACAGGGGATCCTACAATGAGCAGTTCTTC.